The 32 T cell receptor beta chains below all came from one sample that was sequenced in a study of T cells after yellow fever vaccination. One entry per CDR3 protein results from TCRdb running MiXCR on the 5' RACE reads. The sample carries about 500,000 distinct CDR3 sequences, roughly a sixth recorded once. The sample in question was PBMCs, obtained about 5 days after the first yellow fever vaccination. These receptors were taken from a man aged 18 to 30 who received the YFV17D yellow fever vaccine.

V gene TRBV7-8 combines with J gene TRBJ2-7; the D is unclear. CDR1 SGHVS and CDR2 FQNEAQ come from the germline V gene. V lost 0 bases and J lost 0, with 6 bases in between. The CDR3 runs 14 residues. CDR3: CASSLAPDSYEQYF. Written as DNA, the CDR3 is TGTGCCAGCAGCTTAGCCCCAGACTCCTACGAGCAGTACTTC.

This chain joins TRBV4-1 and TRBJ2-4, with TRBD2 as a possible D gene (6 bases). This CDR3 contains 17 residues. Germline V gene data show CDR1 as MGHRA and CDR2 as YSYEKL. V lost 3 bases and J 6 bases, leaving 21 bases between the germline ends. CDR3 loop: CASSHTSYPGSGNIQYF. In DNA form, the CDR3 reads TGCGCCAGCAGCCACACCTCTTACCCGGGTAGCGGAAACATTCAGTACTTC.

This chain joins TRBV7-8 and TRBJ2-1; 7 positions match TRBD2. This CDR3 spans 18 amino acids. V dropped 0 bases and J dropped 8; count of bases not matched to a gene: 16. CDR1 is SGHVS, CDR2 FQNEAQ, per germline. DNA of the CDR3: TGTGCCAGCAGCTTAGCGCGTGGACTAGGGCGCCAGGGCGATGAGCAGTTCTTC. Protein product: CASSLARGLGRQGDEQFF.

The CDR3 sequence is CASTIGTATNEKLFF. CDR3 in DNA: TGTGCCAGCACTATAGGGACTGCAACTAATGAAAAACTGTTTTTT. This sequence joins TRBV28 and TRBJ1-4, with a tentative D call TRBD1 (5 bases). The germline V gene encodes CDR1 MDHEN and CDR2 SYDVKM. The CDR3 loop spans 15 amino acids. V lost 7 bases and J 0 bases, leaving 12 bases between the germline ends.

This rearrangement joins TRBV5-1 to TRBJ1-1, with a possible D match to TRBD1 (5 bases). Germline lookup yields CDR1 SGHRS and CDR2 YFSETQ. The CDR3 has 16 amino acids. V dropped 0 bases and J dropped 1 base, with 13 bases sitting between them. CDR3 DNA sequence: TGCGCCAGCAGCTTGGTGTCAGGGCGTTCGAACACTGAAGCTTTCTTT. This translates into CASSLVSGRSNTEAFF.

This clonotype was picked up many times. The chain employs TRBV20-1 and TRBJ2-3, with a possible D match to TRBD2 (6 bases). This CDR3 region has 13 residues. Trimming removed 6 bases at V and 3 bases at J, with 13 bases between. Per germline, CDR1 DFQATT and CDR2 SNEGSKA (reference sequence). The CDR3 region is CSARAGGTDTQYF. The CDR3, as DNA: TGCAGTGCGAGGGCTGGAGGGACAGATACGCAGTATTTT.

J is TRBJ2-3 and V is TRBV6-2 or TRBV6-3; 8 bases line up with TRBD1. The V gene's germline CDR1 is MNHEY and CDR2 SVGEGT. Trimming took 1 base from V and 6 from J; bases not matched to a gene: 15. This CDR3 has 18 residues. In DNA, the CDR3 is TGTGCCAGCAGTTACTTGGCTGAGGCAGGGGGCGAGGTGGATACGCAGTATTTT. Translating it yields CASSYLAEAGGEVDTQYF.

This clonotype was counted once. The gene calls are TRBV7-2 and TRBJ2-1; 8 positions match TRBD2. Germline-derived CDR1 and CDR2 are SGHTA and FQGNSA. V shed 0 bases and J 0 bases; nucleotides not matched to a gene: 10. The CDR3 is made up of 19 amino acids. In DNA, the CDR3 is TGTGCCAGCAGCTTAGCCCGGCAGCGGGGGTTCCCCTCCTACAATGAGCAGTTCTTC. It translates to CASSLARQRGFPSYNEQFF.

This clonotype occurred a few times. The chain links TRBV7-3 to TRBJ2-4, with D uncertain. The CDR3 runs to 19 residues. In germline, CDR1 is SGHTA, CDR2 FQGTGA. V was trimmed by 6 bases and J by 1 base, leaving 25 bases between them. CDR3 in amino acids: CASSIPIQPGPPAKNIQYF. DNA of the CDR3: TGTGCCAGCAGTATACCAATCCAACCGGGCCCCCCGGCCAAAAACATTCAGTACTTC. The full variable domain, in which reference TRBV7-3 and TRBJ2-4 provide the parts outside the CDR3, is GAGVSQTPSNKVTEKGKYVELRCDPISGHTALYWYRQSLGQGPEFLIYFQGTGAADDSGLPNDRFFAVRPEGSVSTLKIQRTERGDSAVYLCASSIPIQPGPPAKNIQYFGAGTRLSVL.

The table lists this clonotype with many counts. This chain joins TRBV4-1 and TRBJ2-2, with a weak D call TRBD1 (6 bases). V was trimmed by 8 bases and J by 1 base, leaving 8 bases between them. The CDR3 totals 13 residues. Germline loops: CDR1 MGHRA, CDR2 YSYEKL. The CDR3 spells CASGGQNTGELFF. The CDR3 DNA sequence: TGCGCCAGCGGGGGACAGAACACCGGGGAGCTGTTTTTT.

The gene calls are TRBV27 and TRBJ2-7, with D perhaps matching TRBD1 or TRBD2 (5 bases each). The length of the CDR3 is 14 residues. V lost 3 bases, J lost 3 bases, and 12 bases lay in between. Germline V gene data show CDR1 as MNHEY and CDR2 as SMNVEV (reference sequence). The CDR3 sequence: CASSFRGEFYEQYF. In DNA, the CDR3 is TGTGCCAGCAGTTTTAGAGGGGAATTCTACGAGCAGTACTTC.

This chain connects TRBV4-3 to TRBJ1-1; TRBD1 is a possible D gene (5 bases). The germline V and J ends were trimmed by 1 base and 0 bases, with 9 bases remaining between them. Germline CDR1 reads LGHNA; CDR2 reads YSLEER. The CDR3 covers 15 residues. The DNA of the CDR3 is TGCGCCAGCAGCCAAGTCATAGGGGTGAACACTGAAGCTTTCTTT. It translates to CASSQVIGVNTEAFF.

CDR3 nucleotide sequence: TGCAGTGCTAGAGTTCGACAGGGGCTCGCTCACGAGCAGTACGTC. Translating gives CSARVRQGLAHEQYV. The chain recombines TRBV20-1 with TRBJ2-7, with 8 bases aligning to TRBD1. This CDR3 region has 15 residues. The V gene end was trimmed by 1 base and the J gene end by 5 bases; junction bases not matched to a gene: 10. Germline-derived CDR1 and CDR2 are DFQATT and SNEGSKA (reference sequence).

V and J are TRBV7-2 and TRBJ1-5; TRBD1 aligns across 7 bases. J was trimmed by 2 bases and V by 5 bases; bases with no gene match: 6. Germline CDR1 is SGHTA and CDR2 is FQGNSA. The CDR3 runs 15 residues. In DNA, the CDR3 is TGTGCCAGCAGCCAACTTGGACAGGGCAATCAGCCCCAGCATTTT. This sequence encodes CASSQLGQGNQPQHF.

There are many counts of this clonotype. The chain couples TRBV7-3 to TRBJ1-6; 8 bases fit TRBD1. CDR3 length: 15 residues. With 4 bases clipped from V and 8 bases from J, the junction kept 7 bases outside the gene matches. CDR1 and CDR2 (germline): SGHTA, FQGTGA. Written as DNA, the CDR3 is TGTGCCAGCAGCTCCGGACAGGGAAAGCATTCACCCCTCCACTTT. Its protein is CASSSGQGKHSPLHF.

This clonotype appeared many times. The genes are TRBV7-2 and TRBJ1-2; D perhaps matches TRBD1 (5 bases). CDR3 length equals 12 residues. Per germline, CDR1 SGHTA and CDR2 FQGNSA. V shed 1 base and J shed 9 bases, with 9 bases lying between them. The CDR3 DNA is TGTGCCAGCAGCTTAGGGGACTTGAGCTACACCTTC. The encoded protein is CASSLGDLSYTF.

The V and J genes are TRBV4-1 and TRBJ1-3, with a tentative D call TRBD1 (6 bases). Germline CDR1 MGHRA, CDR2 YSYEKL. The CDR3 contains 15 residues. Between the trimmed V and J ends, which lost 2 bases and 0 bases, there was a span of 8 bases. CDR3 amino acids: CASSQRTASGNTIYF. The CDR3 nucleotides read TGCGCCAGCAGCCAACGGACAGCCTCTGGAAACACCATATATTTT.

This sequence joins TRBV4-3 and TRBJ2-2; 10 nucleotides agree with TRBD2. This CDR3 spans 15 amino acids. CDR1 is LGHNA and CDR2 is YSLEER in the germline V gene. V was clipped by 5 bases and J by 5 bases; unmatched bases: 5. The CDR3 nucleotides read TGCGCCAGCAGCACCCGGACTAGCGGTACCGGGGAGCTGTTTTTT. It specifies CASSTRTSGTGELFF.

This clonotype was seen repeatedly, ten times or more. V and J are TRBV12-3 or TRBV12-4 and TRBJ2-3; 9 positions match TRBD2. CDR3 length: 14 amino acids. V was clipped by 5 bases and J by 2 bases; unmatched bases: 2. CDR3 coding DNA: TGTGCCAGCAGTCCTAGCGGGGACACAGATACGCAGTATTTT. This sequence encodes CASSPSGDTDTQYF.

This rearrangement joins TRBV4-1 to TRBJ2-7; D is perhaps TRBD1 (5 bases). Trimming removed 2 bases at V and 2 bases at J, with 10 bases between. The CDR3 is 14 amino acids. Germline-derived CDR1 and CDR2 are MGHRA and YSYEKL. CDR3 residues: CASSQHKTAYEQYV. The CDR3 nucleotides are TGCGCCAGCAGCCAACACAAGACAGCCTACGAGCAGTACGTC.

V gene TRBV5-4 combines with J gene TRBJ2-5; TRBD1 aligns across 8 bases. This CDR3 spans 16 amino acids. Trimming took 4 bases from V and 5 from J; bases not matched to a gene: 13. Germline-derived CDR1 and CDR2 are SGHNT and YYREEE (reference sequence). Here the CDR3 reads CASSPGGRGAEETQYF. The CDR3 coding sequence is TGTGCCAGCAGCCCAGGGGGCAGGGGGGCGGAGGAGACCCAGTACTTC.

This clonotype has just a few counts. This chain joins TRBV4-1 and TRBJ2-7; either TRBD1 or TRBD2 may supply D (5 bases each). Germline CDR1 and CDR2: MGHRA and YSYEKL. CDR3 length: 15 amino acids. Trimming removed 4 bases from V and 2 bases from J, with 15 bases in between. DNA of the CDR3: TGCGCCAGCAGCCCCGGGGCAGCTAGTACCTACGAGCAGTACTTC. It is translated as CASSPGAASTYEQYF.

This clonotype was detected ten times or more. The chain links TRBV5-6 to TRBJ2-1, with D unresolved. Germline V gives CDR1 SGHDT, CDR2 YYEEEE. V dropped 0 bases and J dropped 5 bases, with 3 bases sitting between them. This CDR3 is built from 12 residues. The CDR3 DNA reads TGTGCCAGCAGCTTGGGGGACAATGAGCAGTTCTTC. Translated: CASSLGDNEQFF. Based on the CDR3 plus reference TRBV5-6 and TRBJ2-1, the full variable domain is DAGVTQSPTHLIKTRGQQVTLRCSPKSGHDTVSWYQQALGQGPQFIFQYYEEEERQRGNFPDRFSGHQFPNYSSELNVNALLLGDSALYLCASSLGDNEQFFGPGTRLTVL.

The V and J genes are TRBV20-1 and TRBJ2-1; TRBD2 matches 7 bases. There are 17 residues in the CDR3. Germline V lookup: CDR1 DFQATT, CDR2 SNEGSKA (reference sequence). Unmatched junction bases numbered 10, after V lost 0 bases and J lost 2 bases. CDR3 protein: CSARDREMGTTYNEQFF. CDR3 bases: TGCAGTGCTAGAGATCGAGAAATGGGGACTACCTACAATGAGCAGTTCTTC.

This clonotype was observed a handful of times. The V and J genes are TRBV5-1 and TRBJ1-6, with a possible D match to TRBD1 (5 bases). Germline V gives CDR1 SGHRS, CDR2 YFSETQ. The CDR3 is 15 residues long. Trimming cost V 4 bases and J 6 bases, with 14 bases left between them. CDR3 bases: TGCGCCAGCAGCCCCCGGGACGGATCTAATTCACCCCTCCACTTT. It translates to CASSPRDGSNSPLHF.

This clonotype has ten or more counts. This chain links TRBV5-1 with TRBJ2-5, with TRBD1 matching over 7 bases. From germline, CDR1 is SGHRS and CDR2 YFSETQ. CDR3 length equals 15 residues. V gave up 7 bases and J gave up 4 bases; unmatched junction bases: 13. CDR3 sequence: CASSAGDSVGETQYF. For the CDR3, the DNA is TGCGCCAGCTCCGCCGGGGACAGCGTAGGAGAGACCCAGTACTTC.

This clonotype was seen once. This rearrangement joins TRBV5-4 to TRBJ2-5; D ambiguous. CDR1 is SGHNT, CDR2 YYREEE, per germline (reference sequence). V was clipped by 1 base and J by 2 bases, with 6 bases between them. This CDR3 region has 13 residues. The CDR3 protein is CASSLWLQETQYF. As DNA, the CDR3 is TGTGCCAGCAGCTTGTGGCTACAAGAGACCCAGTACTTC.

This clonotype was counted between two and nine times. The CDR3 region is CASSSLRDRVGEQFF. Here the CDR3 DNA reads TGTGCCAGCAGCTCCCTCCGGGACAGGGTGGGTGAGCAGTTCTTC. The chain uses TRBV7-9 and TRBJ2-1, with 9 bases identical to TRBD1. This CDR3 is 15 amino acids long. Trimming took 4 bases from V and 9 from J; bases not matched to a gene: 10. Germline loops: CDR1 SEHNR, CDR2 FQNEAQ (reference sequence).

This clonotype was detected only a few times. The chain carries TRBV19 and TRBJ2-5; D possibly corresponds to TRBD2 (5 bases). Between the trimmed V and J ends, which lost 3 bases and 4 bases, there was a span of 6 bases. Germline V lookup: CDR1 LNHDA, CDR2 SQIVND (reference sequence). The CDR3 sequence is 12 residues long. In DNA form, the CDR3 reads TGTGCCAGTAGTATTGAGGGAGAGACCCAGTACTTC. It translates to CASSIEGETQYF.

This clonotype was counted a few times. This sequence joins TRBV9 and TRBJ1-4, with D maybe TRBD1 (6 bases). V dropped 5 bases and J dropped 7 bases, with 15 bases sitting between them. Germline loops: CDR1 SGDLS, CDR2 YYNGEE. CDR3 length equals 14 residues. The CDR3 nucleotides are TGTGCCAGCAGTCTACAGGGCCTCGGTGAAAAACTGTTTTTT. Its translation: CASSLQGLGEKLFF.

The V call is TRBV10-3, the J call TRBJ2-7, with D unresolved. The CDR3 consists of 13 residues. Germline V gives CDR1 ENHRY, CDR2 SYGVKD. V was shortened by 0 bases and J by 4 bases, with 7 bases between the two germline ends. DNA for the CDR3: TGTGCCATCAGTGAGTCCGTGGGGTACGAGCAGTACGTC. Its translation: CAISESVGYEQYV.

V is TRBV24-1 and J is TRBJ2-3, with D possibly matching TRBD2 (5 bases). This CDR3 spans 15 amino acids. Germline V gene lookup returns CDR1 KGHDR and CDR2 SFDVKD. The V gene lost 6 bases and the J gene lost 3 bases, with 15 bases spanning the gap. In DNA, the CDR3 is TGTGCCACCAGTACCGCAAAGGGCGGGACAGATACGCAGTATTTT. Protein product: CATSTAKGGTDTQYF.